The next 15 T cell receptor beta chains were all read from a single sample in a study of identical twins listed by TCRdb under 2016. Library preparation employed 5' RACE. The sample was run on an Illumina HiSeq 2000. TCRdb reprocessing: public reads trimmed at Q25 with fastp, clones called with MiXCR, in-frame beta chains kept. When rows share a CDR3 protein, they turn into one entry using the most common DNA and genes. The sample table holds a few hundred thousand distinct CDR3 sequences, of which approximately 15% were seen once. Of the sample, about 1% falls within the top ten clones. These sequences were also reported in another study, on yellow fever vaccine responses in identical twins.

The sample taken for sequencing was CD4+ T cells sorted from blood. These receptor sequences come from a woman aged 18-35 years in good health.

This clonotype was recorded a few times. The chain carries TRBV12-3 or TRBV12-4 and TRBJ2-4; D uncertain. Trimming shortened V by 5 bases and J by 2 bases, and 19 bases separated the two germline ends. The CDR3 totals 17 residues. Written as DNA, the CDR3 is TGTGCCAGCAGTCCACCTGGACCAGAGAGGACCAAAAACATTCAGTACTTC. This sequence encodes CASSPPGPERTKNIQYF.

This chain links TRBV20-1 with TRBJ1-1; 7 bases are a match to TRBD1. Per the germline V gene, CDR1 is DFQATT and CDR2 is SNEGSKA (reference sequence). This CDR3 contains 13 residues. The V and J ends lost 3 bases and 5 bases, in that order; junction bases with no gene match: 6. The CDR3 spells CSASEGGWTEAFF. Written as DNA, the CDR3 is TGCAGTGCTAGCGAAGGGGGCTGGACTGAAGCTTTCTTT.

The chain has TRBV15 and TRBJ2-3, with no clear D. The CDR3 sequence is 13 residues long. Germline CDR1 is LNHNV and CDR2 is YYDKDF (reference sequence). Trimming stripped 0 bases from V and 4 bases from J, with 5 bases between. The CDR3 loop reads CATSRDPADTQYF. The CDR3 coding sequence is TGTGCCACCAGCAGAGACCCGGCAGATACGCAGTATTTT.

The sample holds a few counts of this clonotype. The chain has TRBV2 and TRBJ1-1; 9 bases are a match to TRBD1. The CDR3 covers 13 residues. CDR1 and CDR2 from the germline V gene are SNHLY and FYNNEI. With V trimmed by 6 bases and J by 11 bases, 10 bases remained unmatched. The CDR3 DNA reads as TGTGCCAGCAGGCCCGGGACAGGGAAATCGGCTTTCTTT. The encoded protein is CASRPGTGKSAFF.

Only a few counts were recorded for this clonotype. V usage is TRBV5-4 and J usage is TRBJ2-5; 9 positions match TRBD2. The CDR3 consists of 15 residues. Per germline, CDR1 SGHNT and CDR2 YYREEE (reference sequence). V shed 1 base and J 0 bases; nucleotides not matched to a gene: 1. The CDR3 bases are TGTGCCAGCAGCTTGACTAGCGGGTACCAAGAGACCCAGTACTTC. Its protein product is CASSLTSGYQETQYF.

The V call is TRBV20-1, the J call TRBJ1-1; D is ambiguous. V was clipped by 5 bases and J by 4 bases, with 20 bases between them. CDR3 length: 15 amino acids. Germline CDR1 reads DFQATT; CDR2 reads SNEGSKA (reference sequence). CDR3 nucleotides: TGCAGTGCTCCGGGTCGGGTAATTTCGGGCACTGAAGCTTTCTTT. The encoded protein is CSAPGRVISGTEAFF.

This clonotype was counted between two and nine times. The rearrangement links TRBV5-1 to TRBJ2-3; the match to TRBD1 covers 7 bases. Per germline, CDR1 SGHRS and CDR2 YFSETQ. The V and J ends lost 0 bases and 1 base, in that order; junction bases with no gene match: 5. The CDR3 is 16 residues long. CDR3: CASSLGQGVGTDTQYF. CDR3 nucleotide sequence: TGCGCCAGCAGCTTGGGACAGGGAGTAGGCACAGATACGCAGTATTTT.

CDR3 in DNA: TGTGCCAGCTCACCGGGACAGCTCTTTATGAACACTGAAGCTTTCTTT. This sequence encodes CASSPGQLFMNTEAFF. The rearrangement joins TRBV18 to TRBJ1-1; TRBD1 aligns across 7 bases. Per germline, CDR1 KGHSH and CDR2 LQKENI. V gave up 3 bases and J gave up 0 bases; unmatched junction bases: 7. The CDR3 spans 16 residues.

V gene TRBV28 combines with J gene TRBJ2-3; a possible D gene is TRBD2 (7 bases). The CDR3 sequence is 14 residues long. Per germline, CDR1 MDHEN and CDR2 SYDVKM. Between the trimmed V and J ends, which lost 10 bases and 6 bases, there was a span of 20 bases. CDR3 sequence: CATLGGASGDTQYF. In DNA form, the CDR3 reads TGTGCCACCTTAGGGGGGGCTTCGGGGGATACGCAGTATTTT.

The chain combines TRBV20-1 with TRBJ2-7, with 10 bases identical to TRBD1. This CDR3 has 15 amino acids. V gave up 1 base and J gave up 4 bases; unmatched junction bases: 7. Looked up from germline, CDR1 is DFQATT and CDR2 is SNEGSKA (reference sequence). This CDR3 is CSARGWTGGGYEQYF. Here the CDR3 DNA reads TGCAGTGCTAGAGGGTGGACAGGGGGAGGGTACGAGCAGTACTTC.

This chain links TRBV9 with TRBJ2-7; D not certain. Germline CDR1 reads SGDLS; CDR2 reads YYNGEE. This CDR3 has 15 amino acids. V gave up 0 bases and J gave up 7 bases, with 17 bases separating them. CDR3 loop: CASSVGGIHTTEQYF. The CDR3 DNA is TGTGCCAGCAGCGTAGGGGGAATACATACGACGGAGCAGTACTTC. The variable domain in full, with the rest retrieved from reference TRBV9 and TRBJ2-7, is DSGVTQTPKHLITATGQRVTLRCSPRSGDLSVYWYQQSLDQGLQFLIQYYNGEERAKGNILERFSAQQFPDLHSELNLSSLELGDSALYFCASSVGGIHTTEQYFGPGTRLTVT.

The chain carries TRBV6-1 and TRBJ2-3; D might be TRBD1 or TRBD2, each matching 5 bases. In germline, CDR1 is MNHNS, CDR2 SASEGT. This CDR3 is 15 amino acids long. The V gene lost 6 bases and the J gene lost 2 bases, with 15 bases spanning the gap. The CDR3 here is CASRDRDRATDTQYF. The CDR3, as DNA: TGTGCCAGCAGAGACCGGGACCGAGCCACAGATACGCAGTATTTT.

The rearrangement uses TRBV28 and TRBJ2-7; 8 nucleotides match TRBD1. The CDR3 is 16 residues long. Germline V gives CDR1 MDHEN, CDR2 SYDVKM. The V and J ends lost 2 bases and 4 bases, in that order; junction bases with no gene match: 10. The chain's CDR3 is CASSLQRTGFMYEQYF. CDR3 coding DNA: TGTGCCAGCAGTTTACAACGGACAGGGTTTATGTACGAGCAGTACTTC.

The CDR3 bases are TGCGCCAGCAGCCGACTCCTGGCCTACGAGCAGTACTTC. It specifies CASSRLLAYEQYF. The rearrangement links TRBV4-1 to TRBJ2-7; D unresolved. The CDR3 runs to 13 residues. CDR1 and CDR2 (germline): MGHRA, YSYEKL. V lost 4 bases to trimming and J lost 2 bases, with 9 bases between them.

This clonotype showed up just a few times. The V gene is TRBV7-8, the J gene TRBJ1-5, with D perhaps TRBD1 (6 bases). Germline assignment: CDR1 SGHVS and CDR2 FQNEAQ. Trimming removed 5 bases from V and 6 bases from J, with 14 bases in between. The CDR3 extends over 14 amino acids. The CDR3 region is CASSAPGVAQPQHF. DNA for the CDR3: TGTGCCAGCAGCGCCCCAGGGGTGGCTCAGCCCCAGCATTTT.